Below, 23 T cell receptor beta chains from the same sample are listed, as sequenced in a study of blood T cell repertoires in COVID-19. Profiling relied on immunoSEQ multiplex PCR, and the TCRdb table lists in-frame clones only, not all of them. The sample has 150,000 to 200,000 clones, roughly 80% seen once. What was sequenced was peripheral blood. Source of these receptors: a woman aged 35 to 49 with COVID-19, enrolled during active disease.

The J gene is TRBJ1-1, the V gene TRBV5-6, with 8 bases that match TRBD1. CDR3 length: 16 residues. Germline V gene sequence: CDR1 SGHDT, CDR2 YYEEEE. V trimming: 1 base; J trimming: 5 bases; junction bases outside the gene matches: 10. The CDR3 bases are TGTGCCAGCAGCTTGCGGTTCAGGGGGCGGTTTACTGAAGCTTTCTTT. It translates to CASSLRFRGRFTEAFF. The full variable domain, with the rest looked up from reference TRBV5-6 and TRBJ1-1, is DAGVTQSPTHLIKTRGQQVTLRCSPKSGHDTVSWYQQALGQGPQFIFQYYEEEERQRGNFPDRFSGHQFPNYSSELNVNALLLGDSALYLCASSLRFRGRFTEAFFGQGTRLTVV.

This rearrangement joins TRBV12-3 or TRBV12-4 to TRBJ1-4; the D is unclear. Trimming took off 4 bases at V and 8 bases at J, with 11 bases between the two ends. The CDR3 runs 13 residues. The CDR3 DNA reads TGTGCCAGCAGTTCCAGAGGCCGGGAAAAACTGTTTTTT. Its protein product is CASSSRGREKLFF.

For the CDR3, the DNA is TGTGCCAGCAGTTTCCAGTCCAATCAGCCCCAGCATTTT. It encodes CASSFQSNQPQHF. The chain links TRBV6-5 to TRBJ1-5; D call uncertain. The ends were cut back, 4 bases at V and 3 bases at J, with 7 bases in the middle. Per the germline V gene, CDR1 is MNHEY and CDR2 is SVGAGI. CDR3 length: 13 residues.

This chain uses TRBV4-1 with TRBJ2-3, with D unclear. V lost 1 base and J lost 1, with 12 bases in between. This CDR3 is 16 amino acids long. Germline V lookup: CDR1 MGHRA, CDR2 YSYEKL. The CDR3 DNA is TGCGCCAGCAGCCAAGGACTCTACGTCGGCACAGATACGCAGTATTTT. Protein product: CASSQGLYVGTDTQYF.

The chain's CDR3 is CASRSLAGGVEQFF. In DNA form, the CDR3 reads TGTGCCAGTAGGTCACTAGCGGGAGGCGTTGAGCAGTTCTTC. The chain carries TRBV19 and TRBJ2-1; 12 nucleotides agree with TRBD2. This CDR3 is built from 14 residues. The germline gives CDR1 LNHDA, CDR2 SQIVND (reference sequence). J was trimmed by 9 bases and V by 6 bases; bases with no gene match: 6. The full variable domain, in which reference TRBV19 and TRBJ2-1 provide the parts outside the CDR3, is DGGITQSPKYLFRKEGQNVTLSCEQNLNHDAMYWYRQDPGQGLRLIYYSQIVNDFQKGDIAEGYSVSREKKESFPLTVTSAQKNPTAFYLCASRSLAGGVEQFFGPGTRLTVL.

The J gene is TRBJ1-1, the V gene TRBV11-2; D might be TRBD1 (5 bases). This CDR3 region has 13 residues. Germline V gives CDR1 SGHAT, CDR2 FQNNGV. Trimming took off 6 bases at V and 0 bases at J, with 8 bases between the two ends. For the CDR3, the DNA is TGTGCCAGCAGTCAAGGGGTGAACACTGAAGCTTTCTTT. Translation gives CASSQGVNTEAFF.

CDR3 sequence reads: CAIQGYEQYF. The CDR3 DNA reads as TGTGCCATCCAGGGCTACGAGCAGTACTTC. V is TRBV2 and J is TRBJ2-7; perhaps TRBD1 as D (5 bases). V was pared by 10 bases and J by 3 bases, with 7 bases between. Germline V gene sequence: CDR1 SNHLY, CDR2 FYNNEI. This CDR3 spans 10 amino acids.

The chain couples TRBV11-1 to TRBJ2-5; 7 nucleotides agree with TRBD2. CDR3 length equals 14 residues. Germline assignment: CDR1 SGHAT and CDR2 FQDESV (reference sequence). J was trimmed by 3 bases and V by 2 bases; bases with no gene match: 3. The CDR3 reads CASSLWGGEETQYF. The CDR3 DNA reads TGTGCCAGCAGCTTATGGGGGGGGGAAGAGACCCAGTACTTC.

The genes are TRBV6-9 and TRBJ2-1, with D possibly TRBD2 on 5 matching bases. V lost 3 bases and J 4 bases, leaving 13 bases between the germline ends. The CDR3 totals 15 residues. The germline V gene encodes CDR1 MNHGY and CDR2 SVAAGI. CDR3 in amino acids: CASSYGSGSYNEQFF. The DNA of the CDR3 is TGTGCCAGCAGTTACGGGTCGGGATCTTACAATGAGCAGTTCTTC.

V gene TRBV5-1 combines with J gene TRBJ2-3; D perhaps matches TRBD2 (6 bases). Per germline, CDR1 SGHRS and CDR2 YFSETQ. The CDR3 is 17 amino acids. The V end was cut by 0 bases, the J end by 3 bases, with 17 bases between. The CDR3: CASSLALGDWTTDTQYF. In DNA form, the CDR3 reads TGCGCCAGCAGCTTGGCACTGGGGGACTGGACTACAGATACGCAGTATTTT.

The V gene is TRBV6-6, the J gene TRBJ2-7, with 7 bases lining up with TRBD1. Germline V gene sequence: CDR1 MNHNY, CDR2 SVGAGI (reference sequence). The ends lost 7 bases at V and 8 bases at J; junction bases unmatched: 14. The CDR3 loop spans 14 amino acids. Here the CDR3 DNA reads TGTGCCAGCACCGTGGGACAGAACTCTTACAAGCAGTACTTC. Translation: CASTVGQNSYKQYF.

The CDR3 sequence is CASTTNPTGSTEAFF. CDR3 in DNA: TGTGCCAGCACCACAAATCCCACAGGTTCCACTGAAGCTTTCTTT. The chain has TRBV9 and TRBJ1-1, with D maybe TRBD1 (5 bases). Trimming took off 6 bases at V and 4 bases at J, with 19 bases between the two ends. CDR3 length equals 15 residues. Looked up from germline, CDR1 is SGDLS and CDR2 is YYNGEE.

V and J are TRBV7-2 and TRBJ1-1; 8 nucleotides agree with TRBD1. The trim removed 5 bases at V and 6 bases at J, leaving 11 bases unmatched. Looked up from germline, CDR1 is SGHTA and CDR2 is FQGNSA. The CDR3 covers 15 residues. The CDR3 spells CASSPQGGGVSEAFF. The CDR3 DNA reads TGTGCCAGCAGCCCACAGGGGGGGGGCGTATCTGAAGCTTTCTTT.

This chain uses TRBV19 with TRBJ1-4, with 8 bases lining up with TRBD1. Germline V gene sequence: CDR1 LNHDA, CDR2 SQIVND (reference sequence). V lost 4 bases to trimming and J lost 2 bases; unmatched junction nucleotides: 6. This CDR3 comprises 16 residues. CDR3 sequence (DNA): TGTGCCAGTAGTAAGGGCCAGGGGGCGACTAATGAAAAACTGTTTTTT. Protein product: CASSKGQGATNEKLFF.

The rearrangement uses TRBV2 and TRBJ2-1, with D hard to call. Germline V gene sequence: CDR1 SNHLY, CDR2 FYNNEI. Trimming cost V 3 bases and J 4 bases, with 7 bases left between them. The CDR3 covers 13 residues. The CDR3 sequence: CASSDPRYNEQFF. The CDR3, as DNA: TGTGCCAGCAGTGATCCGCGGTACAATGAGCAGTTCTTC. The full variable domain, its missing parts supplied by reference TRBV2 and TRBJ2-1, is EPEVTQTPSHQVTQMGQEVILRCVPISNHLYFYWYRQILGQKVEFLVSFYNNEISEKSEIFDDQFSVERPDGSNFTLKIRSTKLEDSAMYFCASSDPRYNEQFFGPGTRLTVL.

This chain connects TRBV5-4 to TRBJ2-1, with D perhaps TRBD2 (6 bases). Germline CDR1 and CDR2: SGHNT and YYREEE (reference sequence). V lost 6 bases and J 4 bases, leaving 17 bases between the germline ends. The CDR3 is made up of 15 amino acids. The CDR3 DNA sequence: TGTGCCAGCACCAAACGGGAGTTACGGTACAATGAGCAGTTCTTC. Its protein is CASTKRELRYNEQFF.

This clone occurred a few times. The chain carries TRBV12-3 or TRBV12-4 and TRBJ1-2, with D possibly matching TRBD1 (6 bases). Trimming removed 3 bases from V and 4 bases from J, with 9 bases in between. This CDR3 contains 13 residues. This chain's CDR3 is CASSLTGPYGYTF. CDR3 in DNA: TGTGCCAGCAGTTTGACAGGACCCTATGGCTACACCTTC.

As DNA, the CDR3 is TGCGCCAGCAGCTCTGCACTAGCCTACAATGAGCAGTTCTTC. Translated, it gives CASSSALAYNEQFF. The V and J genes are TRBV5-1 and TRBJ2-1; tentative D call: TRBD2 (5 bases). The V and J ends lost 3 bases and 2 bases respectively, with 9 bases between them. This CDR3 is built from 14 residues. Looked up from germline, CDR1 is SGHRS and CDR2 is YFSETQ. Full variable domain (rest looked up from reference TRBV5-1 and TRBJ2-1): KAGVTQTPRYLIKTRGQQVTLSCSPISGHRSVSWYQQTPGQGLQFLFEYFSETQRNKGNFPGRFSGRQFSNSRSEMNVSTLELGDSALYLCASSSALAYNEQFFGPGTRLTVL.

This clone came up a few times. The chain links TRBV20-1 to TRBJ1-2, with 8 positions matching TRBD1. From germline, CDR1 is DFQATT and CDR2 SNEGSKA (reference sequence). V lost 3 bases, J lost 4 bases, and 7 bases stayed unmatched. The CDR3 consists of 14 residues. CDR3 sequence reads: CSASHLDRAYGYTF. The DNA for the CDR3 is TGCAGTGCTAGTCATCTGGACAGGGCCTATGGCTACACCTTC.

The V call is TRBV3-1 (or the pseudogene TRBV3-2), the J call TRBJ1-5; weak D call: TRBD1 (6 bases). CDR3 size: 13 residues. V lost 4 bases and J lost 7, with 11 bases in between. Germline V gene sequence: CDR1 LGHDT, CDR2 YNNKEL (reference sequence). The CDR3 sequence: CASSPRDTQPQHF. The CDR3 DNA follows: TGTGCCAGCAGCCCACGGGACACCCAGCCCCAGCATTTT.

The chain carries TRBV18 and TRBJ1-1; the D is unclear. With 1 base removed from V and 0 bases from J, the gap between germline ends came to 15 bases. The CDR3 totals 17 residues. In germline, CDR1 is KGHSH, CDR2 LQKENI. CDR3 DNA sequence: TGTGCCAGCTCACCACTCGAGGGAGTACAAATGAACACTGAAGCTTTCTTT. Amino acid sequence: CASSPLEGVQMNTEAFF.

The chain joins TRBV9 to TRBJ2-3; maybe TRBD2 (5 bases). The V end lost 2 bases, the J end lost 4 bases, and 8 bases lay between the germline ends. CDR1 is SGDLS and CDR2 is YYNGEE in the germline V gene. The CDR3 totals 13 residues. CDR3 nucleotides: TGTGCCAGCAGCGTGGGAGTGGCAGATACGCAGTATTTT. Translation: CASSVGVADTQYF.

The V gene is TRBV5-1, the J gene TRBJ2-1; 9 bases agree with TRBD1. V was clipped by 3 bases and J by 6 bases; unmatched bases: 10. The CDR3 has 16 residues. CDR1 and CDR2 (germline): SGHRS, YFSETQ. As DNA, the CDR3 is TGCGCCAGCAGCTCCACAGGGGGCGGGAGCATCAATGAGCAGTTCTTC. Its protein product is CASSSTGGGSINEQFF.